What follows are 12 T cell receptor beta chains derived from one specimen sequenced in a study of shared clonotypes between healthy human individuals. CD45RO-negative cells were positively selected for CCR7, leaving out terminally differentiated effector memory CD45RA+ cells. TCRdb's table, derived via immunoSEQ multiplex PCR, lists solely in-frame clones and lacks some. The sample records about 680,000 clones, about 91% being singletons. Sample: naive CD8+ T cells sorted from blood. These receptor sequences come from a man aged 25 to 40 in good health.

Concerning this clone itself: The same CDR3 is also encoded by other DNA sequences in this sample. The rearrangement uses TRBV28 and TRBJ2-7; unclear D gene. CDR1 and CDR2 from the germline V gene are MDHEN and SYDVKM. The CDR3 loop spans 12 amino acids. V gave up 6 bases and J gave up 4 bases, with 10 bases separating them. The CDR3 sequence: CASSSDTYEQYF. The DNA of the CDR3 is TGTGCCAGCAGCTCCGACACTTACGAGCAGTACTTC. The variable domain in full, completed from reference TRBV28 and TRBJ2-7, reads DVKVTQSSRYLVKRTGEKVFLECVQDMDHENMFWYRQDPGLGLRLIYFSYDVKMKEKGDIPEGYSVSREKKERFSLILESASTNQTSMYLCASSSDTYEQYFGPGTRLTVT.

The chain joins TRBV6-6 to TRBJ1-2, with D uncertain. The CDR3 covers 13 residues. CDR1 MNHNY and CDR2 SVGAGI come from the germline V gene (reference sequence). The V gene lost 7 bases and the J gene lost 4 bases, with 13 bases spanning the gap. The CDR3 coding sequence is TGTGCCAGCACCCGGCAAGGTCCCTATGGCTACACCTTC. This codes for CASTRQGPYGYTF.

CDR3 nucleotide sequence: TGTGCCAGTGCCATCATCCTAGGGGGGCCTGGCTACACCTTC. The encoded protein is CASAIILGGPGYTF. This chain joins TRBV6-5 and TRBJ1-2; D possibly corresponds to TRBD1 (6 bases). Germline-derived CDR1 and CDR2 are MNHEY and SVGAGI. Trimming shortened V by 9 bases and J by 7 bases, and 21 bases separated the two germline ends. This CDR3 contains 14 residues.

V gene TRBV21-1 combines with J gene TRBJ2-7; the table's D gene call, TRBD1, was not cross checked with the DNA. TRBV21-1 is an annotated pseudogene. The CDR3 is 13 amino acids. In nucleotides, the CDR3 is TGTGCCCCACCGGACATTTTGTTCGACGAGCAGTACTTC. Its translation: CAPPDILFDEQYF.

V usage is TRBV7-9 and J usage is TRBJ2-5, with TRBD2 identical over 12 bases. This CDR3 is 15 amino acids long. Germline loops: CDR1 SEHNR, CDR2 FQNEAQ (reference sequence). The trim removed 4 bases at V and 5 bases at J, leaving 5 bases unmatched. Here the CDR3 reads CASSSLAGGLETQYF. CDR3 nucleotides: TGTGCCAGCAGCTCGCTAGCGGGAGGGCTTGAGACCCAGTACTTC.

V is TRBV11-3 and J is TRBJ2-3; 10 bases are a match to TRBD2. This CDR3 has 18 amino acids. V dropped 5 bases and J dropped 0; count of bases not matched to a gene: 11. CDR1 is SGHNT, CDR2 YENEEA, per germline. For the CDR3, the DNA is TGTGCCAGCAGCCAAAGATCTAGCGGGGGCCCTAGCACAGATACGCAGTATTTT. Its protein product is CASSQRSSGGPSTDTQYF. Full variable domain (rest looked up from reference TRBV11-3 and TRBJ2-3): EAGVVQSPRYKIIEKKQPVAFWCNPISGHNTLYWYLQNLGQGPELLIRYENEEAVDDSQLPKDRFSAERLKGVDSTLKIQPAELGDSAVYLCASSQRSSGGPSTDTQYFGPGTRLTVL.

This clone was seen just once. V gene TRBV7-6 combines with J gene TRBJ2-7; D is unresolved. Between the trimmed V and J ends, which lost 4 bases and 1 base, there was a span of 8 bases. The CDR3 runs 13 residues. Germline V CDR1 and CDR2: SGHVS, FNYEAQ. The CDR3 sequence: CASSYMMSYEQYF. For the CDR3, the DNA is TGTGCCAGCAGCTATATGATGTCCTACGAGCAGTACTTC.

This clone was detected a few times. This sample also contains other DNA sequences that code for the same CDR3. This chain joins TRBV7-9 and TRBJ2-3; unclear D gene. Trimming shortened V by 1 base and J by 0 bases, and 5 bases separated the two germline ends. CDR3 size: 14 residues. From germline, CDR1 is SEHNR and CDR2 FQNEAQ (reference sequence). The CDR3 DNA sequence: TGTGCCAGCAGCTTAGAGGGAAGCACAGATACGCAGTATTTT. Translated, it gives CASSLEGSTDTQYF.

This chain links TRBV4-3 with TRBJ2-3; tentative D call: TRBD1 (6 bases). Germline-derived CDR1 and CDR2 are LGHNA and YSLEER. The CDR3 loop spans 16 amino acids. V was pared by 5 bases and J by 0 bases, with 15 bases between. The CDR3 sequence is CASSSGVGGSTDTQYF. The CDR3, as DNA: TGCGCCAGCAGCTCAGGGGTTGGCGGGAGCACAGATACGCAGTATTTT.

The V and J genes are TRBV6-6 and TRBJ2-7; 10 bases agree with TRBD1. CDR1 and CDR2 (germline): MNHNY, SVGAGI (reference sequence). This CDR3 has 11 amino acids. The V segment lost 7 bases and the J segment 12 bases; nucleotides outside the gene matches: 6. In DNA form, the CDR3 reads TGTGCCAGCACCCGACAGGGGGCCTGGTACTTC. It is translated as CASTRQGAWYF.

The V gene is TRBV5-1, the J gene TRBJ2-1, with 10 bases lining up with TRBD1. Germline CDR1 is SGHRS and CDR2 is YFSETQ. The CDR3 is made up of 15 amino acids. The J segment lost 7 bases and the V segment lost 0 bases, leaving 4 bases of the junction unmatched. CDR3 coding DNA: TGCGCCAGCAGCTTGGTTGGACAGGGGGAAAATGAGCAGTTCTTC. Translated: CASSLVGQGENEQFF.

The chain joins TRBV28 to TRBJ2-2; unclear D gene. V was clipped by 10 bases and J by 4 bases, with 7 bases between them. Germline V CDR1 and CDR2: MDHEN, SYDVKM. The CDR3 totals 11 residues. Here the CDR3 reads CATKTTGELFF. The CDR3 region has the DNA TGTGCCACCAAAACCACCGGGGAGCTGTTTTTT.